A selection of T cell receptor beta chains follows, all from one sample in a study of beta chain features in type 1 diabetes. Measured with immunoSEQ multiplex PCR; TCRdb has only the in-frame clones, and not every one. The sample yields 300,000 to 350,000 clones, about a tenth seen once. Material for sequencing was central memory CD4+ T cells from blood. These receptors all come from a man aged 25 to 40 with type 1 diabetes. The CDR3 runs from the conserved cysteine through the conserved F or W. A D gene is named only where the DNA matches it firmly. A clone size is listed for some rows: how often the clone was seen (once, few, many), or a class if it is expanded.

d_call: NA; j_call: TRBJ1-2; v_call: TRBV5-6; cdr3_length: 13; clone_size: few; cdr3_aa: CASSLRTDYGYTF; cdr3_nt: TGTGCCAGCAGCTTGCGGACCGACTATGGCTACACCTTC
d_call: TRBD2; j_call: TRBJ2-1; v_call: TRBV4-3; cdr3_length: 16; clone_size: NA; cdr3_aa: CASSQGTSGPYNEQFF; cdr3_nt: TGCGCCAGCAGCCAAGGTACTAGCGGTCCCTACAATGAGCAGTTCTTC
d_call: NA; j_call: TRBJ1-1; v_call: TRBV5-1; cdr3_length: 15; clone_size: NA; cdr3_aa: CASSLVPGVNTEAFF; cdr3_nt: TGCGCCAGCAGCTTGGTACCGGGTGTGAACACTGAAGCTTTCTTT
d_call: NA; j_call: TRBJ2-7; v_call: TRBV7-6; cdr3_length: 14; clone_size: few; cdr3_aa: CASSLNRDRHEQYF; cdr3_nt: TGTGCCAGCAGCTTAAACAGGGACCGCCACGAGCAGTACTTC
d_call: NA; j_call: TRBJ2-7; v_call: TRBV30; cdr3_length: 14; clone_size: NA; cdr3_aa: CAWSVGGPAYEQYF; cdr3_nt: TGTGCCTGGAGTGTTGGGGGACCCGCCTACGAGCAGTACTTC
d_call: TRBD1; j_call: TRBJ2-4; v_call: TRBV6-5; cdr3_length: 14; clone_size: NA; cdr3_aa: CASSYSGGGYIQYF; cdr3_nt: TGTGCCAGCAGTTATTCAGGGGGCGGATACATTCAGTACTTC
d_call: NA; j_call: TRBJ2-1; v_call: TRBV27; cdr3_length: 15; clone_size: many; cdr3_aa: CASSLSDPDYNEQFF; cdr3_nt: TGTGCCAGCAGTTTATCGGATCCAGACTACAATGAGCAGTTCTTC
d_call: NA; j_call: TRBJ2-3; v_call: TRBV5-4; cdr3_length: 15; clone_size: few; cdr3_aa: CASSMEGPRADTQYF; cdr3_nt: TGTGCCAGCAGCATGGAGGGGCCGAGGGCAGATACGCAGTATTTT
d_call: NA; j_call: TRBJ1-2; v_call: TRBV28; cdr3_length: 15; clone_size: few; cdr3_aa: CASSAPGGRGSGYTF; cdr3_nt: TGTGCCAGCAGTGCTCCGGGGGGTAGGGGATCGGGCTACACCTTC
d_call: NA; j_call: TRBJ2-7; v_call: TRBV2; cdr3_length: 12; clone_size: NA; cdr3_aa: CASSISTDEQYF; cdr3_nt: TGTGCCAGCAGTATTAGCACCGACGAGCAGTACTTC
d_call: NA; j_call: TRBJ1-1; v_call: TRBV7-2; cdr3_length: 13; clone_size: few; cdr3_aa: CASSTQGNTEAFF; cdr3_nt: TGTGCCAGCAGCACACAGGGAAACACTGAAGCTTTCTTT
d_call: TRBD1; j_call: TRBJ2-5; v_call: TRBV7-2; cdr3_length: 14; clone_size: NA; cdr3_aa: CASSSFGQGQTQYF; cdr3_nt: TGTGCCAGCAGCTCTTTCGGACAGGGCCAGACCCAGTACTTC
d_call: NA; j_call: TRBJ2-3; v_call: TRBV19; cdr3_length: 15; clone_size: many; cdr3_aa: CASSLSGPNTDTQYF; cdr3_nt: TGTGCCAGTAGTCTTTCGGGGCCTAACACAGATACGCAGTATTTT
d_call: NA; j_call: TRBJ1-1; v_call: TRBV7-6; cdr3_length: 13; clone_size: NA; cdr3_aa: CASSLTGGTEAFF; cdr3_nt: TGTGCCAGCAGCTTAACAGGAGGCACTGAAGCTTTCTTT
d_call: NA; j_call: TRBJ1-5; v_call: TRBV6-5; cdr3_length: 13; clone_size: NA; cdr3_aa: CASSPGQGRPSIF; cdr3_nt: NA
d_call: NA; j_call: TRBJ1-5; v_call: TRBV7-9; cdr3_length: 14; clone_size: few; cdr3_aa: CASSRIQGNQPQHF; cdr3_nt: TGTGCCAGCAGCCGGATACAGGGAAATCAGCCCCAGCATTTT
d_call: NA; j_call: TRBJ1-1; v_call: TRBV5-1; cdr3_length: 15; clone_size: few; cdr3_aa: CASSLAGSREDEAFF; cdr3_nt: TGCGCCAGCAGCTTGGCAGGTTCCAGGGAGGACGAGGCTTTCTTT
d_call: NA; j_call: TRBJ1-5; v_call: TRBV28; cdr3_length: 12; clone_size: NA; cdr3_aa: CASSWGYQPQHF; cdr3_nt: TGTGCCAGCAGTTGGGGGTATCAGCCCCAGCATTTT
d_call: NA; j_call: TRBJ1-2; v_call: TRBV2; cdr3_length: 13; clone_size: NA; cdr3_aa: CAISKAEDYGYTF; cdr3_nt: TGTGCCATCTCTAAGGCAGAGGACTATGGCTACACCTTC
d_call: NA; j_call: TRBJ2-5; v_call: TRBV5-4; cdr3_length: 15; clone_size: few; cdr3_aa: CASSLFDRSQETQYF; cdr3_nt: TGTGCCAGCAGCCTATTCGACAGGAGCCAAGAGACCCAGTACTTC
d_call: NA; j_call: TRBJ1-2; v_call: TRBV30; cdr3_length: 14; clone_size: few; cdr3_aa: CAWSLGGPVYGYTF; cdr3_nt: TGTGCCTGGAGCTTAGGGGGACCAGTCTATGGCTACACCTTC
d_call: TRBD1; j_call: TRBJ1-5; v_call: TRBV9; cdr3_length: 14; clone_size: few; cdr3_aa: CASIRQGGLQPQHF; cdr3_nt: TGTGCCAGCATCAGACAGGGCGGTCTTCAGCCCCAGCATTTT
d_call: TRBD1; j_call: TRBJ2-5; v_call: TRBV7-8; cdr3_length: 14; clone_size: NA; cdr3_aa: CASSSQGWRETQYF; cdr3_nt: TGTGCCAGCAGCTCACAGGGGTGGAGAGAGACCCAGTACTTC
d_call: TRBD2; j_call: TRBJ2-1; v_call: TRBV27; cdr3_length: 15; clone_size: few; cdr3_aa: CASSFQPGGNNEQFF; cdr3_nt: TGTGCCAGCAGTTTTCAGCCGGGGGGGAACAATGAGCAGTTCTTC
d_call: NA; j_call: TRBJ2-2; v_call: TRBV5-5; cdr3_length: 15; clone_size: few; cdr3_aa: CASSLGQTNTGELFF; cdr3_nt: TGTGCCAGCAGCTTGGGACAGACGAACACCGGGGAGCTGTTTTTT
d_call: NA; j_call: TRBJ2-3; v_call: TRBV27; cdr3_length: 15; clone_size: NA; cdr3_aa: CASRMRQLGVDTQYF; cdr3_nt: TGTGCCAGCAGAATGCGACAGTTAGGGGTAGATACGCAGTATTTT
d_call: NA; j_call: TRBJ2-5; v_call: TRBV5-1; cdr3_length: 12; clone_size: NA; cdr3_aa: CASSFTSETQYF; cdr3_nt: TGCGCCAGCAGCTTTACTAGCGAGACCCAGTACTTC
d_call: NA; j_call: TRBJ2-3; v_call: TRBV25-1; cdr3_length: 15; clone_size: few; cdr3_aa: CASTGQRGRTDTQYF; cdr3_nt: TGTGCCAGCACGGGTCAGAGGGGCCGCACAGATACGCAGTATTTT
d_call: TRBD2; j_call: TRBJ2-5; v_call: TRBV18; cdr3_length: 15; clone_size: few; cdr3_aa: CASSPQPGGIETQYF; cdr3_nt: TGTGCCAGCTCACCCCAACCGGGGGGGATTGAGACCCAGTACTTC
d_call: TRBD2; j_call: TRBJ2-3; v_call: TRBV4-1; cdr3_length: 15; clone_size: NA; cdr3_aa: CASSLGGGEADTQYF; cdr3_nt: TGCGCCAGCAGCCTGGGCGGGGGGGAGGCAGATACGCAGTATTTT
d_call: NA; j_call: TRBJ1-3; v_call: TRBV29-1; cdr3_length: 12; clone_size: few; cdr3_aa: CSVTDNGNTIYF; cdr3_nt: TGCAGCGTTACCGATAATGGAAACACCATATATTTT
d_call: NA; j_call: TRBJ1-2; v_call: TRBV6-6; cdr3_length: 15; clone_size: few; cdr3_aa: CASTYAGRRHYGYTF; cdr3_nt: TGTGCCAGCACTTACGCCGGGCGGAGGCACTATGGCTACACCTTC
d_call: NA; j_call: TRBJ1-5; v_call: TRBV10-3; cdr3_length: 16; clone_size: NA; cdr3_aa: CAIRTFTGDSNQPQHF; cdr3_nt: TGTGCCATCAGGACCTTCACAGGAGATAGCAATCAGCCCCAGCATTTT
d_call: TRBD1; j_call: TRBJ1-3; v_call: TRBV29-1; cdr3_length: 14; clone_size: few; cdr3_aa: CSAERDSSGNTIYF; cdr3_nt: TGCAGCGCCGAAAGGGACAGCTCTGGAAACACCATATATTTT
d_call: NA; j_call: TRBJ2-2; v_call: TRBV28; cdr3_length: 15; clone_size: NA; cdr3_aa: CASTGFEGKTGELFF; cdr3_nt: TGTGCCAGCACAGGGTTTGAGGGGAAAACCGGGGAGCTGTTTTTT
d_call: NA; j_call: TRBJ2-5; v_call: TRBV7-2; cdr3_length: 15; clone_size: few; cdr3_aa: CASSPRAVVQETQYF; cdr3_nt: TGTGCCAGCAGCCCCCGGGCCGTTGTACAAGAGACCCAGTACTTC
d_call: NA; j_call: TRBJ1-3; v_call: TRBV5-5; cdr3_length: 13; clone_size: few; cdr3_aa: CASTLQGGNTIYF; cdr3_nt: TGTGCCAGCACCCTCCAGGGGGGAAACACCATATATTTT
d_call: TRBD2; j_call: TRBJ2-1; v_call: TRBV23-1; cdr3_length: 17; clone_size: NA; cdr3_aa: CASSPGLAGGSYNEQFF; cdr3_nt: TGCGCCAGCAGTCCCGGACTAGCGGGGGGGTCCTACAATGAGCAGTTCTTC
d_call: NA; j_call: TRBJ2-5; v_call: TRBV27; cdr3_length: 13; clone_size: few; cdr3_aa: CASSHRNQETQYF; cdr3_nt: TGTGCCAGCAGTCACCGAAACCAAGAGACCCAGTACTTC
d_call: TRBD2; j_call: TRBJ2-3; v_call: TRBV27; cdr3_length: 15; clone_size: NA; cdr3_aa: CASSSRLAGTDTQYF; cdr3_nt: TGTGCCAGCAGTTCCCGACTAGCGGGCACAGATACGCAGTATTTT
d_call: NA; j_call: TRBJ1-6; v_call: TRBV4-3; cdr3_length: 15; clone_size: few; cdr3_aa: CASSQIRAGESPLHF; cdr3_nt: TGCGCCAGCAGCCAAATCCGGGCCGGGGAGTCACCCCTCCACTTT
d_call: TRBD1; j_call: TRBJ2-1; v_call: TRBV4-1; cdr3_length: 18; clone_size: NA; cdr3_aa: CASSQGQDRPLDYNEQFF; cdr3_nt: TGCGCCAGCAGCCAAGGCCAGGACAGGCCCCTGGACTACAATGAGCAGTTCTTC
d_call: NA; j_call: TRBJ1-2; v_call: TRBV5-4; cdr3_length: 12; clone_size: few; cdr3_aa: CASSLDRDGYTF; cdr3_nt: TGTGCCAGCAGCTTGGACAGGGACGGCTACACCTTC
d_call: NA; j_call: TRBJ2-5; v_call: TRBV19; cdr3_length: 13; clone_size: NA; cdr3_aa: CASSDQEGETQYF; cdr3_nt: TGTGCCAGTAGTGACCAGGAGGGAGAGACCCAGTACTTC
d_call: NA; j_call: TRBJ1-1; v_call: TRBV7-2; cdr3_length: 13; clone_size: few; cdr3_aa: CASSLLRDTEAFF; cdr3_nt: TGTGCCAGCAGCTTACTCAGGGACACTGAAGCTTTCTTT
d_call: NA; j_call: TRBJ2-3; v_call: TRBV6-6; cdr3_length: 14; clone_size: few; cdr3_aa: CASQDRDGADTQYF; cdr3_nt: TGTGCCAGCCAGGACCGGGACGGGGCAGATACGCAGTATTTT
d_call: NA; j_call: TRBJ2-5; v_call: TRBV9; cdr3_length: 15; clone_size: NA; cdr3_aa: CASSQGPGRQETQYF; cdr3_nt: TGTGCCAGCAGCCAGGGACCCGGACGGCAAGAGACCCAGTACTTC
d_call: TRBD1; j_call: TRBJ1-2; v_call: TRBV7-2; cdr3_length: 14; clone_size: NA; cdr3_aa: CASSLDRGSYGYTF; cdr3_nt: TGTGCCAGCAGCTTGGACAGGGGATCCTATGGCTACACCTTC
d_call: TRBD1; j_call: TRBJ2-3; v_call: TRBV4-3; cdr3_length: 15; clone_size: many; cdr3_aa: CASSQGDRGEDTQYF; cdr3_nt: TGCGCCAGCAGCCAAGGGGACAGGGGGGAAGATACGCAGTATTTT